The 26 T cell receptor beta chains below come from one sample, sequenced in a study of alternative splicing in chronic myeloid leukemia remission. Looking at the study overall: Trial remission samples were taken at major or complete molecular response, at 12 or 24 months.

Libraries were built from poly-A-enriched mRNA from 0.75 to 1 ug total RNA. After re-calling the bulk RNA-seq reads, TCRdb lists one entry per CDR3 protein, DNA absent. The table lists fewer than 150 distinct CDR3 sequences, under 99% of them singletons, with about 9.4% in the top ten. The sequencing used PBMCs or total blood leukocytes (not recorded which), collected during remission. These receptors all stem from an adult with chronic myeloid leukemia.

The chain couples TRBV12-3 or TRBV12-4 to TRBJ2-1; TCRdb indicates TRBD1, and absent DNA this call remains unverified. The CDR3 totals 15 residues. CDR3 sequence reads: CASSWRTGGYNEQFF.

V is TRBV10-3 and J is TRBJ2-1; TCRdb lists TRBD1, though no DNA is available to test this call. The CDR3 has 14 amino acids. Germline V gene data show CDR1 as ENHRY and CDR2 as SYGVKD. The CDR3 protein is CAIRAGTGSNEQFF.

This chain connects TRBV20-1 to TRBJ1-2. Germline V gives CDR1 DFQATT, CDR2 SNEGSKA (reference sequence). The CDR3 covers 18 residues. CDR3 region: CSATQQTGGGHSNYGYTF.

The V and J genes are TRBV2 and TRBJ1-5. The CDR3 totals 15 residues. Germline CDR1 is SNHLY and CDR2 is FYNNEI. CDR3 in amino acids: CASRGTRGSNQPQHF.

The chain links TRBV29-1 to TRBJ1-3. CDR1 is SQVTM, CDR2 ANQGSEA, per germline. This CDR3 contains 13 residues. The CDR3 spells CSAAERSGNTIYF.

The chain uses TRBV29-1 and TRBJ2-7; the TCRdb call, TRBD2, lacks DNA for checking. The CDR3 has 13 amino acids. Germline-derived CDR1 and CDR2 are SQVTM and ANQGSEA. The CDR3 spells CSVRGSGRYEQYF.

The genes are TRBV7-2 and TRBJ1-3. The CDR3 extends over 14 amino acids. Germline CDR1 is SGHTA and CDR2 is FQGNSA. CDR3 sequence: CASSPRQGVDTIYF.

This clonotype has only one observation. The V gene is TRBV4-2, the J gene TRBJ2-1. Germline values: CDR1 LGHNA, CDR2 YNFKEQ. The CDR3 has 15 amino acids. The CDR3 protein is CASSQESSSYNEQFF.

The chain's CDR3 is CASARRRGSWNTQYF. The chain joins TRBV7-2 to TRBJ2-3; the TCRdb D gene call, TRBD2, has no DNA to confirm it. Germline CDR1 reads SGHTA; CDR2 reads FQGNSA. The CDR3 consists of 15 residues.

The gene calls are TRBV5-4 and TRBJ2-3; the D call from TCRdb, TRBD2, cannot be confirmed without DNA. The CDR3 is made up of 18 amino acids. The germline V gene has CDR1 SGHNT and CDR2 YYREEE (reference sequence). The chain's CDR3 is CASSLGPGVDTLTDTQYF.

The rearrangement links TRBV7-3 to TRBJ2-1; without DNA, the TCRdb call of TRBD1 cannot be checked. The CDR3 contains 14 residues. The germline gives CDR1 SGHTA, CDR2 FQGTGA. This CDR3 is CASSLGSGKSEQFF. Full variable domain (remainder filled in from reference TRBV7-3 and TRBJ2-1): GAGVSQTPSNKVTEKGKYVELRCDPISGHTALYWYRQSLGQGPEFLIYFQGTGAADDSGLPNDRFFAVRPEGSVSTLKIQRTERGDSAVYLCASSLGSGKSEQFFGPGTRLTVL.

The chain is built from TRBV29-1 and TRBJ2-6; checking the TCRdb D call of TRBD2 is not possible without DNA. This CDR3 contains 17 residues. The germline CDR1 and CDR2 sequences are SQVTM and ANQGSEA. This CDR3 reads CSVGFGASSSGANVLTF.

The chain employs TRBV28 and TRBJ1-2; TCRdb lists TRBD1, though no DNA is available to test this call. CDR3 length: 14 amino acids. The germline CDR1 and CDR2 sequences are MDHEN and SYDVKM. The chain's CDR3 is CASSLDRTNYGYTF.

The chain joins TRBV7-9 to TRBJ2-7; checking the TCRdb D call of TRBD2 is not possible without DNA. Germline values: CDR1 SEHNR, CDR2 FQNEAQ (reference sequence). CDR3 length: 16 residues. CDR3 protein: CASSLAWDYRAYEQYF.

The chain carries TRBV24/OR9-2 and TRBJ1-2; the TCRdb call, TRBD1, lacks DNA for checking. TRBV24/OR9-2 is an ORF, and what it does is uncertain. The CDR3 has 15 residues. The chain's CDR3 is CATSDRGQGNYGYTF.

The chain recombines TRBV28 with TRBJ1-5. CDR1 MDHEN and CDR2 SYDVKM come from the germline V gene. The CDR3 is made up of 15 amino acids. This CDR3 is CASSLTGGVNQPQHF.

This rearrangement joins TRBV7-9 to TRBJ1-1. Germline assignment: CDR1 SEHNR and CDR2 FQNEAQ (reference sequence). The CDR3 consists of 14 residues. The CDR3 is CASSLGSGGYGAFF. The full variable domain, its missing parts supplied by reference TRBV7-9 and TRBJ1-1, is DTGVSQNPRHKITKRGQNVTFRCDPISEHNRLYWYRQTLGQGPEFLTYFQNEAQLEKSRLLSDRFSAERPKGSFSTLEIQRTEQGDSAMYLCASSLGSGGYGAFFGQGTRLTVV.

This clonotype was observed once. The chain joins TRBV18 to TRBJ2-1; TCRdb's D call of TRBD2 is untestable without DNA. CDR3 length: 13 residues. Germline CDR1 and CDR2: KGHSH and LQKENI. The CDR3 spells CASSPFNGEGQFF. The full variable domain, in which reference TRBV18 and TRBJ2-1 provide the parts outside the CDR3, is NAGVMQNPRHLVRRRGQEARLRCSPMKGHSHVYWYRQLPEEGLKFMVYLQKENIIDESGMPKERFSAEFPKEGPSILRIQQVVRGDSAAYFCASSPFNGEGQFFGPGTRLTVL.

In its sample, this clonotype was seen once. The V call is TRBV12-3 or TRBV12-4, the J call TRBJ2-3. This CDR3 contains 11 residues. CDR3 sequence: CASSPTDTQYF.

The genes are TRBV2 and TRBJ1-4. The CDR3 consists of 15 residues. Germline V gene lookup returns CDR1 SNHLY and CDR2 FYNNEI. The CDR3 loop is CASKKLTVPNEKLFF.

The rearrangement joins TRBV5-1 to TRBJ2-1. CDR1 and CDR2 (germline): SGHRS, YFSETQ. The CDR3 is made up of 15 amino acids. CDR3: CASSQTSLSYNEQFF.

J is TRBJ1-4 and V is TRBV4-2. Germline V gene data show CDR1 as LGHNA and CDR2 as YNFKEQ. This CDR3 is 14 amino acids long. This CDR3 is CASSQGRSDEKLFF.

The rearrangement joins TRBV2 to TRBJ2-1; TCRdb names TRBD2, which stays unverified in the absence of DNA. This CDR3 is built from 17 residues. Germline V gene data show CDR1 as SNHLY and CDR2 as FYNNEI. The CDR3 reads CASSGELAGEESSEQFF.

V is TRBV2 and J is TRBJ2-7. Germline CDR1 reads SNHLY; CDR2 reads FYNNEI. The CDR3 totals 11 residues. This chain's CDR3 is CASRAAYEQYF.

This chain links TRBV28 with TRBJ1-6. The germline gives CDR1 MDHEN, CDR2 SYDVKM. CDR3 length: 14 residues. CDR3 amino acids: CASRGRRTNSPLHF.

The chain recombines TRBV29-1 with TRBJ2-1; the D gene TCRdb calls, TRBD1, cannot be checked with no DNA. The CDR3 covers 10 residues. Germline CDR1 and CDR2: SQVTM and ANQGSEA. CDR3 amino acids: CSVEGHEQFF.